The subject of this entry is one TCR beta chain. These data belong to a study of blood T cell repertoires in COVID-19. Study background: The samples span acute and convalescent COVID-19 from the United States, Italy and Spain. From T cells, B-cell-depleted T cells, or PBMCs came the material, which was cDNA or gDNA.

The assay was immunoSEQ multiplex PCR, and TCRdb's table has in-frame clones only and misses some. The sample has 29,000 or so clones, about 87% seen once. V lost 6 bases, J lost 2 bases, and 25 bases lay in between. The germline CDR1 and CDR2 sequences are SGHTA and FQGNSA. The CDR3 loop spans 18 amino acids. The clonotype comes from a human donor in a cohort sampled during active COVID-19. The donor label of this sample is uncertain. The source material was peripheral blood. V gene TRBV7-2 combines with J gene TRBJ2-5; D is ambiguous. CDR3 region: CASSRNFIAADLQETQYF. Here the CDR3 DNA reads TGTGCCAGCAGTAGAAACTTCATCGCGGCAGACTTACAAGAGACCCAGTACTTC.